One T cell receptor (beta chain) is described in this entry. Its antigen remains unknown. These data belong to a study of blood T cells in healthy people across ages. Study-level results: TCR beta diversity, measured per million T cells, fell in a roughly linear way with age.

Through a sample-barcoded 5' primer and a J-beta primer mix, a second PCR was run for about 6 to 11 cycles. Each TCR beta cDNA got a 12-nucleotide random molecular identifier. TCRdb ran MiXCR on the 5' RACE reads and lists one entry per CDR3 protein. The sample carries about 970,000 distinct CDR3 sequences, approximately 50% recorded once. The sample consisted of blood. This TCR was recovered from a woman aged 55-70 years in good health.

The CDR3 loop is CASSSSRASSYEQYF. The CDR3 DNA is TGTGCCAGCAGTTCAAGTAGGGCGAGCTCCTACGAGCAGTACTTC. V gene TRBV28 combines with J gene TRBJ2-7, with D uncertain. The CDR3 sequence is 15 residues long. CDR1 and CDR2 (germline): MDHEN, SYDVKM. V was clipped by 4 bases and J by 0 bases, with 13 bases between them.